These 23 T cell receptor beta chains share one sample of origin, sequenced in a study of shared clonotypes between healthy human individuals. Terminally differentiated effector memory CD45RA+ cells were excluded from the naive CD8 cells, which were CD45RO-negative and positively selected for CCR7. Using immunoSEQ multiplex PCR, the repertoire was profiled, and TCRdb retains in-frame clones only, with some absent. The sample holds more than 2 million clones, about 95% seen once. Sample: naive CD8+ T cells sorted from blood. The receptors were gathered from a young man in good health.

Worth noting for this clone: Other DNA sequences from this sample encode an identical CDR3 as well. The chain links TRBV6-1 to TRBJ2-7; 9 bases match TRBD2. The CDR3 has 15 amino acids. The germline V gene has CDR1 MNHNS and CDR2 SASEGT. Unmatched junction bases numbered 4, after V lost 1 base and J lost 3 bases. The CDR3 here is CASSEGVAGVYEQYF. CDR3 DNA sequence: TGTGCCAGCAGTGAAGGGGTAGCGGGAGTCTACGAGCAGTACTTC.

This clone has just one count. This CDR3 is also generated by other DNA sequences in the sample. V is TRBV9 and J is TRBJ2-7; 8 nucleotides agree with TRBD2. This CDR3 spans 15 amino acids. V lost 0 bases and J lost 0; bases outside the gene matches: 2. Germline V gene sequence: CDR1 SGDLS, CDR2 YYNGEE. CDR3 sequence (DNA): TGTGCCAGCAGCGTAGGTACTAGCGGCTCCTACGAGCAGTACTTC. Its translation is CASSVGTSGSYEQYF. The variable domain in full, completed from reference TRBV9 and TRBJ2-7, reads DSGVTQTPKHLITATGQRVTLRCSPRSGDLSVYWYQQSLDQGLQFLIQYYNGEERAKGNILERFSAQQFPDLHSELNLSSLELGDSALYFCASSVGTSGSYEQYFGPGTRLTVT.

The rearrangement uses TRBV5-5 and TRBJ2-7, with 8 nucleotides matching TRBD1. Germline V CDR1 and CDR2: SGHKS, YYEKEE (reference sequence). The CDR3 is 15 amino acids. The J segment lost 2 bases and the V segment lost 4 bases, leaving 8 bases of the junction unmatched. DNA of the CDR3: TGTGCCAGCAGCCGTTCGACAGGGGCTACCTACGAGCAGTACTTC. It codes for CASSRSTGATYEQYF.

The chain is built from TRBV10-3 and TRBJ1-2; D ambiguous. Trimming stripped 6 bases from V and 0 bases from J, with 17 bases between. The CDR3 is 16 residues long. Per germline, CDR1 ENHRY and CDR2 SYGVKD. The CDR3 DNA reads TGTGCCATCAGCGACACTGGCGGGCCCCCTAACTATGGCTACACCTTC. Amino acids: CAISDTGGPPNYGYTF.

The V call is TRBV7-2, the J call TRBJ1-3; 9 bases align to TRBD1. Germline loops: CDR1 SGHTA, CDR2 FQGNSA. The CDR3 has 15 amino acids. Trimming removed 5 bases from V and 2 bases from J; junction bases left unmatched: 4. DNA of the CDR3: TGTGCCAGCAGCCCGGACAGGGGCCCTGGAAACACCATATATTTT. Translating gives CASSPDRGPGNTIYF.

V usage is TRBV19 and J usage is TRBJ2-2; 10 positions agree with TRBD2. J lost 4 bases, V lost 7 bases, and 6 bases had no gene match. The CDR3 extends over 15 amino acids. Germline V gene data show CDR1 as LNHDA and CDR2 as SQIVND (reference sequence). The CDR3 DNA follows: TGTGCCAGTATCCCTAGCGGGGGTGGCACCGGGGAGCTGTTTTTT. This gives the protein CASIPSGGGTGELFF.

The gene calls are TRBV6-5 and TRBJ2-7; D is unclear. CDR3 length: 14 amino acids. The V gene lost 0 bases and the J gene lost 5 bases, with 11 bases spanning the gap. The germline V gene has CDR1 MNHEY and CDR2 SVGAGI. The CDR3 protein is CASSYSIFPDEQYF. The CDR3 DNA reads as TGTGCCAGCAGTTACTCGATCTTCCCCGACGAGCAGTACTTC.

This chain joins TRBV11-2 and TRBJ2-1, with D tentatively TRBD2 (6 bases). Germline values: CDR1 SGHAT, CDR2 FQNNGV. The CDR3 has 14 residues. V was clipped by 5 bases and J by 3 bases, with 11 bases between them. CDR3 region: CASSPTGDYNEQFF. CDR3 nucleotides: TGTGCCAGCAGCCCAACGGGGGACTACAATGAGCAGTTCTTC.

J is TRBJ1-2 and V is TRBV30, with 7 positions matching TRBD1. CDR1 is GTSNPN, CDR2 SVGIG, per germline (reference sequence). The CDR3 has 15 amino acids. Trimming cost V 4 bases and J 3 bases; bases outside gene matches: 11. CDR3 region: CAWNGQEGLYYGYTF. The CDR3 DNA follows: TGTGCCTGGAACGGACAGGAGGGCCTGTACTATGGCTACACCTTC.

This clone has just one count. This chain links TRBV5-1 with TRBJ2-1; no clear D. The CDR3 contains 14 residues. CDR1 SGHRS and CDR2 YFSETQ come from the germline V gene. With 4 bases removed from V and 1 base from J, the gap between germline ends came to 9 bases. The chain's CDR3 is CASSALGSYNEQFF. CDR3 DNA: TGCGCCAGCAGCGCGCTGGGGTCCTACAATGAGCAGTTCTTC.

Details on this clone: Distinct nucleotide sequences in the sample also encode this CDR3. The chain is built from TRBV6-5 and TRBJ2-3; D is unresolved. This CDR3 is built from 13 residues. Germline V gives CDR1 MNHEY, CDR2 SVGAGI. V lost 0 bases and J lost 5, with 6 bases in between. The CDR3 region is CASSYSGIDTQYF. The CDR3 coding sequence is TGTGCCAGCAGTTACTCAGGGATAGATACGCAGTATTTT.

The CDR3 loop reads CASSQELGYNEQFF. CDR3 in DNA: TGCGCCAGCAGCCAAGAACTAGGCTACAATGAGCAGTTCTTC. This chain links TRBV4-3 with TRBJ2-1; TRBD2 might be the D (5 bases). The germline V gene encodes CDR1 LGHNA and CDR2 YSLEER. The CDR3 is made up of 14 amino acids. Trimming stripped 0 bases from V and 3 bases from J, with 6 bases between.

This chain connects TRBV30 to TRBJ1-6; 7 bases are a match to TRBD1. CDR1 is GTSNPN and CDR2 is SVGIG in the germline V gene (reference sequence). The CDR3 covers 14 residues. V lost 4 bases, J lost 6 bases, and 6 bases stayed unmatched. The CDR3 DNA sequence: TGTGCCTGGACCTTGGCAGGGGGTAATTCACCCCTCCACTTT. Its translation: CAWTLAGGNSPLHF.

The gene calls are TRBV18 and TRBJ1-4; maybe TRBD1 (6 bases). CDR1 KGHSH and CDR2 LQKENI come from the germline V gene. The germline V and J ends were trimmed by 3 bases and 8 bases, with 16 bases remaining between them. The length of the CDR3 is 15 residues. The CDR3 here is CASSPYREFREKLFF. CDR3 in DNA: TGTGCCAGCTCACCCTACAGGGAGTTTCGGGAAAAACTGTTTTTT.

The rearrangement links TRBV6-6 to TRBJ1-1; D uncertain. V was pared by 0 bases and J by 0 bases, with 8 bases between. Germline CDR1 and CDR2: MNHNY and SVGAGI (reference sequence). The CDR3 is 15 amino acids. The CDR3 DNA reads TGTGCCAGCAGTTACTCCCCGGTCCTGAACACTGAAGCTTTCTTT. Translation: CASSYSPVLNTEAFF.

The chain uses TRBV5-6 and TRBJ1-4; 7 nucleotides align to TRBD1. Looked up from germline, CDR1 is SGHDT and CDR2 is YYEEEE. With V trimmed by 6 bases and J by 7 bases, 9 bases remained unmatched. CDR3 length equals 14 residues. The CDR3 nucleotides read TGTGCCAGCACCCGGGACAGTGTTGGTGAAAAACTGTTTTTT. Translated: CASTRDSVGEKLFF.

The chain couples TRBV7-6 to TRBJ2-7; D might be TRBD2 (5 bases). Germline CDR1 and CDR2: SGHVS and FNYEAQ. CDR3 length: 14 amino acids. V dropped 5 bases and J dropped 1 base, with 12 bases sitting between them. This chain's CDR3 is CASSRYRGSYEQYF. The CDR3 nucleotides read TGTGCCAGCAGCCGTTATCGGGGTTCCTACGAGCAGTACTTC.

The chain carries TRBV2 and TRBJ2-5; D is tentatively TRBD1 or TRBD2 (6 bases each). The CDR3 is 15 residues long. Germline CDR1 reads SNHLY; CDR2 reads FYNNEI. The V end lost 3 bases, the J end lost 5 bases, and 16 bases lay between the germline ends. The CDR3 sequence is CASSDPGLRGETQYF. The CDR3 coding sequence is TGTGCCAGCAGTGACCCAGGACTAAGGGGGGAGACCCAGTACTTC.

Comment on this clone: Other DNA sequences from this sample encode an identical CDR3 as well. The V call is TRBV11-2, the J call TRBJ2-7; 7 nucleotides match TRBD1. This CDR3 is 14 amino acids long. In germline, CDR1 is SGHAT, CDR2 FQNNGV. With 5 bases clipped from V and 1 base from J, the junction kept 5 bases outside the gene matches. The CDR3 protein is CASSRRDSSYEQYF. The CDR3 nucleotides are TGTGCCAGCAGCCGCAGGGACAGTTCCTACGAGCAGTACTTC.

Comments on this clone: Other DNA sequences in the same sample also yield this CDR3. The chain employs TRBV27 and TRBJ2-7; D is ambiguous. Germline V CDR1 and CDR2: MNHEY, SMNVEV (reference sequence). The CDR3 is 12 amino acids. V was pared by 6 bases and J by 0 bases, with 6 bases between. DNA of the CDR3: TGTGCCAGCAGCCGCCCCTCCTACGAGCAGTACTTC. It translates to CASSRPSYEQYF.

The V gene is TRBV2, the J gene TRBJ2-3; the D is unclear. Trimming removed 3 bases at V and 7 bases at J, with 11 bases between. The germline CDR1 and CDR2 sequences are SNHLY and FYNNEI. CDR3 size: 13 residues. This CDR3 reads CASSDLVDYTQYF. The CDR3 DNA sequence: TGTGCCAGCAGTGATCTAGTAGACTATACGCAGTATTTT.

The V and J genes are TRBV15 and TRBJ1-4; no reliable D call. Germline CDR1 is LNHNV and CDR2 is YYDKDF (reference sequence). The CDR3 has 11 amino acids. V gave up 3 bases and J gave up 7 bases, with 3 bases separating them. CDR3 sequence (DNA): TGTGCCACCAGCAGCCTTGAAAAACTGTTTTTT. The encoded protein is CATSSLEKLFF.

This clone came up once. The rearrangement uses TRBV9 and TRBJ1-1; 8 positions agree with TRBD1. This CDR3 comprises 16 residues. Germline V gene lookup returns CDR1 SGDLS and CDR2 YYNGEE. With 0 bases clipped from V and 1 base from J, the junction kept 5 bases outside the gene matches. The CDR3 nucleotides read TGTGCCAGCAGCGTAGCCCCGACAGGGGCGAACACTGAAGCTTTCTTT. Encoded protein: CASSVAPTGANTEAFF.